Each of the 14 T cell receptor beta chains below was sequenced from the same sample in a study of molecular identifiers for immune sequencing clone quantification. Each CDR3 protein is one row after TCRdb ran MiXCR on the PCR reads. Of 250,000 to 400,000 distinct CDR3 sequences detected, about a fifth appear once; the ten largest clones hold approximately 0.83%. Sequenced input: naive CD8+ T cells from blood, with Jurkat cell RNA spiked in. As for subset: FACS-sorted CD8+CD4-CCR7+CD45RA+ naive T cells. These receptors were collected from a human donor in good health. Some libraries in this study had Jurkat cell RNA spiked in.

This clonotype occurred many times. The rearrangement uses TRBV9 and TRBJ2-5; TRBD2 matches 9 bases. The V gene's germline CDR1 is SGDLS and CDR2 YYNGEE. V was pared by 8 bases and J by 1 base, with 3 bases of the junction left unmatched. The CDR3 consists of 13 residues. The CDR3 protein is CASGSGSQETQYF. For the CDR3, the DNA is TGTGCCAGTGGTAGCGGGAGCCAAGAGACCCAGTACTTC.

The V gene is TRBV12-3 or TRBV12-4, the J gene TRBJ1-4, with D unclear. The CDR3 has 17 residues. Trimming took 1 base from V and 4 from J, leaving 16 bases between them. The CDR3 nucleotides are TGTGCCAGCAGTTTAGGATACGGAATCCGCAATAATGAAAAACTGTTTTTT. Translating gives CASSLGYGIRNNEKLFF.

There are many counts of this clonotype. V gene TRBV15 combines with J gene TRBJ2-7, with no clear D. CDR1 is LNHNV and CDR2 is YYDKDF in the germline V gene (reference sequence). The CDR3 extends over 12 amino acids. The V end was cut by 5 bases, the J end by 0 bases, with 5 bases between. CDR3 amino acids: CATSASSYEQYF. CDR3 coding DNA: TGTGCCACCAGCGCAAGCTCCTACGAGCAGTACTTC.

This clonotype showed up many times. CDR3 protein: CSATGTSGSRITDTQYF. The CDR3 DNA follows: TGCAGTGCGACCGGGACTAGCGGGAGTCGGATCACAGATACGCAGTATTTT. The chain couples TRBV20-1 to TRBJ2-3; TRBD2 aligns across 14 bases. Germline lookup yields CDR1 DFQATT and CDR2 SNEGSKA (reference sequence). With 6 bases clipped from V and 2 bases from J, the junction kept 10 bases outside the gene matches. CDR3 size: 17 residues.

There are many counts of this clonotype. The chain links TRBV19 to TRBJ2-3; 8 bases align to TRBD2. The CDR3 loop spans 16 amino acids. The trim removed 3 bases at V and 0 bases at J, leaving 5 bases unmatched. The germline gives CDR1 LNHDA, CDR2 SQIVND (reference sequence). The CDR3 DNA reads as TGTGCCAGTAGTATCGCGACTAGCGCGAGCACAGATACGCAGTATTTT. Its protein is CASSIATSASTDTQYF.

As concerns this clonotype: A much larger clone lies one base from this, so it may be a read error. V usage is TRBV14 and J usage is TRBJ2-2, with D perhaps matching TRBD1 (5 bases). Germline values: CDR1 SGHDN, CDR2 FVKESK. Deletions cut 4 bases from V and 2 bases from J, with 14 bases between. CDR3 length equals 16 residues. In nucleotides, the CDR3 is TGTGCCAGCAGCCCGAAGACAGTGATAAACACCGGGGAGCTGTTTTTT. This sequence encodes CASSPKTVINTGELFF.

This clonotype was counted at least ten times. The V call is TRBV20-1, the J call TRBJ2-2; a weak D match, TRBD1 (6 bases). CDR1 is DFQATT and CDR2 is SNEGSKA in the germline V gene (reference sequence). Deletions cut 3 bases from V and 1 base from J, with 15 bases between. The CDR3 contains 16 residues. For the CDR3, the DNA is TGCAGTGCTAGTGGGTTCCGACAGGAGAACACCGGGGAGCTGTTTTTT. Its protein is CSASGFRQENTGELFF.

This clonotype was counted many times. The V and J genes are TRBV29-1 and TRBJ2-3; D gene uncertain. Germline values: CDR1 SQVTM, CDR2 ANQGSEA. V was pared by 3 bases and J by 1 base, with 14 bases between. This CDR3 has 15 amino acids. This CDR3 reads CSVEGSQSRTDTQYF. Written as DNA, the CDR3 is TGCAGCGTTGAGGGATCACAGAGCCGCACAGATACGCAGTATTTT.

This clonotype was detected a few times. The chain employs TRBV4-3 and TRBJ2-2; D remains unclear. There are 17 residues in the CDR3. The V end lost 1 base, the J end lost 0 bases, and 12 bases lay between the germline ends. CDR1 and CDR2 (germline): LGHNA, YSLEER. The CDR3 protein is CASSQVHTKTNTGELFF. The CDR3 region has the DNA TGCGCCAGCAGCCAAGTTCACACAAAAACGAACACCGGGGAGCTGTTTTTT.

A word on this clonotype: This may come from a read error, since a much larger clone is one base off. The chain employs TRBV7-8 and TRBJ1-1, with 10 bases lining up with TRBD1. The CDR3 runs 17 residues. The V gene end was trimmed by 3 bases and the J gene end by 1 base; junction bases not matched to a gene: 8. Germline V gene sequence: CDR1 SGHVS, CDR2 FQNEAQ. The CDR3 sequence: CASSFPRQGAANTEAFF. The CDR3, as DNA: TGTGCCAGCAGCTTTCCCCGACAGGGGGCCGCGAACACTGAAGCTTTCTTT.

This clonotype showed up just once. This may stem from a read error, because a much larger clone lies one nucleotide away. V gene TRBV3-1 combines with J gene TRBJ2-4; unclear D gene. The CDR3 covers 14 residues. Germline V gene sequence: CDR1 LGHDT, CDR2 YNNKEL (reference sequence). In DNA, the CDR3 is TGTGCCAGCAGCCAAGATGTTTCGTGGAACACTCAGTACTTC. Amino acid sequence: CASSQDVSWNTQYF.

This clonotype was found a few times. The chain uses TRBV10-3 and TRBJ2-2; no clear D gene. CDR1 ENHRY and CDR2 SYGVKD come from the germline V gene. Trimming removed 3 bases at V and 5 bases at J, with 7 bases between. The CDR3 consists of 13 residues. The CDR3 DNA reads TGTGCCATCAGTGAAGCGTGGACCGGGGAGCTGTTTTTT. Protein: CAISEAWTGELFF.

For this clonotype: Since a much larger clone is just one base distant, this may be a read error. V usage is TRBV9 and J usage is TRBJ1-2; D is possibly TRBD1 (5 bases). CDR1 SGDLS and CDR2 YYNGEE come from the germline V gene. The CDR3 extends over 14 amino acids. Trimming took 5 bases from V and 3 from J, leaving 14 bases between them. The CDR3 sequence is CASRSGLSHYGYTF. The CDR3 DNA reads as TGTGCCAGCAGATCGGGACTGTCCCACTATGGCTACACCTTC. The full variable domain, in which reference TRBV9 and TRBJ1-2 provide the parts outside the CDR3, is DSGVTQTPKHLITATGQRVTLRCSPRSGDLSVYWYQQSLDQGLQFLIQYYNGEERAKGNILERFSAQQFPDLHSELNLSSLELGDSALYFCASRSGLSHYGYTFGSGTRLTVV.

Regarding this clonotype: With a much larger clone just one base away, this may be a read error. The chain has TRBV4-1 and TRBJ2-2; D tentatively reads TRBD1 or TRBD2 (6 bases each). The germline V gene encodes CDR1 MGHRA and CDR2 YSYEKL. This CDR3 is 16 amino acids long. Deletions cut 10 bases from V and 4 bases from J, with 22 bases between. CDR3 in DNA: TGCGCCAACCGTCGAGGGCCGGGGGCGGGCACCGGGGAGCTGTTTTTT. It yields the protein CANRRGPGAGTGELFF.